The T cell receptor (beta chain) under discussion was sequenced for a study of blood T cell repertoires in COVID-19. Study overall: The analysed material was cDNA or gDNA that came from T cells, B-cell-depleted T cells, or PBMCs.

The germline V gene encodes CDR1 SGDLS and CDR2 YYNGEE. Losses at the gene ends were 0 bases for V and 3 bases for J; bases not matched to a gene: 5. The CDR3 loop spans 17 amino acids. In the original workflow: Amplification of reference gene primers was used by the study to estimate nucleated cell counts. TCRdb keeps only in-frame clones here, not all; method: immunoSEQ multiplex PCR. The D gene and trimming were derived from the DNA, and the V and J assignments and clone size from that table. The sample holds some 200,000 clones; 80% to 90% are singletons and the top ten take about 8.8%. All enrollees were about 18 to 95 years old and from 24 US areas. All recovered Cohort 3 donors got two negative PCRs, got clearance, or saw symptom resolution.

The receptor was isolated from a woman aged 18-29 years who had recovered from COVID-19. Sequencing used PBMCs or T cells enriched from blood (not recorded which). The chain couples TRBV9 to TRBJ2-1, with 11 bases lining up with TRBD2. CDR3 coding DNA: TGTGCCAGCAGCGTAGTCGAAACTAGCGGGGGCTACAATGAGCAGTTCTTC. Its protein product is CASSVVETSGGYNEQFF.